A single sample gave rise to the 13 T cell receptor beta chains below, sequenced in a study of cytomegalovirus exposure and HLA in healthy donors. The primer mix had 60 Vbeta and 13 Jbeta primers. TCRdb's table, derived via immunoSEQ multiplex PCR, lists solely in-frame clones and lacks some. The table shows 150,000 to 200,000 clones, with around 80% occurring only once. The sequencing input was PBMCs. The receptors were sampled from a man aged 18 to 30 in good health and CMV-seropositive.

The chain employs TRBV7-8 and TRBJ2-1, with 9 nucleotides matching TRBD1. The CDR3 extends over 14 amino acids. Germline V CDR1 and CDR2: SGHVS, FQNEAQ. V trimming: 1 base; J trimming: 8 bases; junction bases outside the gene matches: 3. The CDR3 DNA reads as TGTGCCAGCAGCTTAGTACAGGGGGCGGATGAGCAGTTCTTC. It translates to CASSLVQGADEQFF.

There are a few counts of this clone. The V call is TRBV30, the J call TRBJ2-7; TRBD2 aligns across 11 bases. This CDR3 has 14 amino acids. V gave up 2 bases and J gave up 7 bases; unmatched junction bases: 7. Looked up from germline, CDR1 is GTSNPN and CDR2 is SVGIG (reference sequence). As DNA, the CDR3 is TGTGCCTGGAGTAGCGGGCTAGCGGGAGGAGAGCAGTACTTC. This sequence encodes CAWSSGLAGGEQYF.

The chain employs TRBV4-1 and TRBJ1-5; TRBD1 might be the D (5 bases). Trimming left V 0 bases short and J 1 base short, with 7 bases between. CDR3 length equals 15 residues. Per germline, CDR1 MGHRA and CDR2 YSYEKL. This chain's CDR3 is CASSQEQESNQPQHF. In DNA, the CDR3 is TGCGCCAGCAGCCAAGAACAGGAGAGCAATCAGCCCCAGCATTTT.

The chain joins TRBV28 to TRBJ2-7, with D tentatively TRBD2 (5 bases). The CDR3 spans 12 residues. The V gene lost 2 bases and the J gene lost 6 bases, with 8 bases spanning the gap. Looked up from germline, CDR1 is MDHEN and CDR2 is SYDVKM. CDR3 bases: TGTGCCAGCAGTTTAGGGAGCGGCGAGCAGTACTTC. It encodes CASSLGSGEQYF.

This chain links TRBV19 with TRBJ2-5; 8 bases line up with TRBD2. Unmatched junction bases numbered 10, after V lost 7 bases and J lost 9 bases. The V gene's germline CDR1 is LNHDA and CDR2 SQIVND (reference sequence). The CDR3 has 13 residues. The chain's CDR3 is CASNSRGGRAQYF. The CDR3, as DNA: TGTGCCAGTAATTCTCGGGGGGGTAGGGCCCAGTACTTC.

The chain is built from TRBV7-3 and TRBJ2-7, with a possible D match to TRBD1 (6 bases). Trimming removed 5 bases from V and 7 bases from J, with 15 bases in between. The CDR3 is 13 residues long. CDR1 and CDR2 from the germline V gene are SGHTA and FQGTGA. The chain's CDR3 is CASSPWLGGEQYF. The CDR3, as DNA: TGTGCCAGCAGCCCCTGGCTAGGGGGAGAGCAGTACTTC.

CDR3 region: CASSPFGLAHEQFF. The DNA for the CDR3 is TGTGCCAGCAGCCCCTTTGGACTAGCACATGAGCAGTTCTTC. The rearrangement uses TRBV7-9 and TRBJ2-1; 8 bases map to TRBD2. This CDR3 is built from 14 residues. The V and J ends lost 5 bases and 8 bases, in that order; junction bases with no gene match: 8. Germline CDR1 SEHNR, CDR2 FQNEAQ (reference sequence).

This rearrangement joins TRBV25-1 to TRBJ2-1; D possibly corresponds to TRBD2 (6 bases). The V end was cut by 3 bases, the J end by 5 bases, with 17 bases between. This CDR3 spans 16 amino acids. Germline V lookup: CDR1 MGHDK, CDR2 SYGVNS. Here the CDR3 reads CASSDHRDGLHNEQFF. The CDR3 nucleotides read TGTGCCAGCAGTGATCACCGGGACGGACTACACAATGAGCAGTTCTTC.

The chain combines TRBV19 with TRBJ2-1; unclear D gene. With 6 bases removed from V and 5 bases from J, the gap between germline ends came to 5 bases. Germline V lookup: CDR1 LNHDA, CDR2 SQIVND (reference sequence). The length of the CDR3 is 11 residues. The CDR3 spells CASRRNNEQFF. The CDR3 DNA is TGTGCCAGTAGGCGAAACAATGAGCAGTTCTTC.

This clone showed up just once. The chain uses TRBV29-1 and TRBJ2-1; 10 bases agree with TRBD2. Germline trimming cut 3 bases from V and 4 bases from J; bases unmatched to any gene: 12. This CDR3 is 17 amino acids long. CDR1 is SQVTM, CDR2 ANQGSEA, per germline. The CDR3 protein is CSVEISGRFFAYNEQFF. The DNA of the CDR3 is TGCAGCGTTGAGATTAGCGGGAGGTTTTTCGCGTACAATGAGCAGTTCTTC.

This rearrangement joins TRBV27 to TRBJ2-1; D possibly corresponds to TRBD2 (5 bases). CDR3 size: 15 residues. Trimming shortened V by 1 base and J by 4 bases, and 11 bases separated the two germline ends. Germline CDR1 and CDR2: MNHEY and SMNVEV (reference sequence). The CDR3 sequence is CASSLFSGRYNEQFF. The CDR3 coding sequence is TGTGCCAGCAGTTTATTCAGCGGCCGATACAATGAGCAGTTCTTC.

V usage is TRBV5-1 and J usage is TRBJ2-5, with D unclear. V shed 1 base and J shed 5 bases, with 9 bases lying between them. This CDR3 comprises 13 residues. Germline values: CDR1 SGHRS, CDR2 YFSETQ. Written as DNA, the CDR3 is TGCGCCAGCAGCTTGTACGACGGGGAGACCCAGTACTTC. It translates to CASSLYDGETQYF.

The gene calls are TRBV28 and TRBJ1-3; unclear D gene. The V end lost 1 base, the J end lost 4 bases, and 17 bases lay between the germline ends. The CDR3 has 17 residues. The germline CDR1 and CDR2 sequences are MDHEN and SYDVKM. CDR3 sequence: CASSLSLGEIRGNTIYF. CDR3 nucleotide sequence: TGTGCCAGCAGTTTATCCCTGGGCGAGATTAGGGGAAACACCATATATTTT.